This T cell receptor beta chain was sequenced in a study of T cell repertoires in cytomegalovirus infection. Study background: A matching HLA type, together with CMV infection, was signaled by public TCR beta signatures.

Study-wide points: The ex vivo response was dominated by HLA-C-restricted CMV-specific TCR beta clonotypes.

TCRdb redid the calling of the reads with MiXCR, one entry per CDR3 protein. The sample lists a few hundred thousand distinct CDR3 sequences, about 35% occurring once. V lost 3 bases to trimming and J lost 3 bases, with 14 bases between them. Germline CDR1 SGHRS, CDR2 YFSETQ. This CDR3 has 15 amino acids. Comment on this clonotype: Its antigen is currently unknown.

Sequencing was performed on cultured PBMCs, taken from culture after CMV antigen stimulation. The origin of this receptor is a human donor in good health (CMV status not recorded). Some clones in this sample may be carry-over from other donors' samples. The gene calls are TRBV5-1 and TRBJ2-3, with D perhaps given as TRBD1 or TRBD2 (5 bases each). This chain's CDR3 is CASSSVQGGTDTQYF. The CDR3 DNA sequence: TGCGCCAGCAGCTCGGTCCAGGGCGGGACAGATACGCAGTATTTT.